One sample yielded the 12 T cell receptor beta chains listed below, sequenced in a study of blood T cells in healthy people across ages. Combining a sample-barcoded 5' primer with a J-beta primer mix, a second PCR ran for roughly 7 to 11 cycles. A single record per CDR3 protein comes from TCRdb applying MiXCR to the 5' RACE reads. Of some 1.5 million distinct CDR3 sequences in the sample, 42% were seen once. The sample consisted of blood. The receptors here all came from a woman aged 18-30 years in good health.

The chain couples TRBV29-1 to TRBJ1-1; possibly TRBD1 for D (5 bases). Germline V gene lookup returns CDR1 SQVTM and CDR2 ANQGSEA. Trimming removed 4 bases at V and 4 bases at J, with 13 bases between. The CDR3 has 13 amino acids. DNA of the CDR3: TGCAGCGTTGTGGGACTGCTAATCACTGAAGCTTTCTTT. It encodes CSVVGLLITEAFF.

V is TRBV3-1 and J is TRBJ2-3; no reliable D call. The CDR3 has 15 amino acids. With 2 bases removed from V and 0 bases from J, the gap between germline ends came to 9 bases. Per the germline V gene, CDR1 is LGHDT and CDR2 is YNNKEL (reference sequence). CDR3 nucleotides: TGTGCCAGCAGCCAACGCGCAGGTAGCACAGATACGCAGTATTTT. Translation gives CASSQRAGSTDTQYF.

There are a few counts of this clonotype. This sequence joins TRBV6-6 and TRBJ1-2; 7 nucleotides match TRBD1. The germline gives CDR1 MNHNY, CDR2 SVGAGI (reference sequence). The CDR3 runs 13 residues. The junction had 6 bases not matched to a gene; V was cut back by 7 bases and J by 4 bases. The CDR3 sequence: CASTRGQGYGYTF. CDR3 DNA: TGTGCCAGCACTAGGGGGCAGGGCTATGGCTACACCTTC.

The rearrangement links TRBV2 to TRBJ2-5, with D tentatively TRBD1 (5 bases). Trimming removed 5 bases from V and 12 bases from J, with 13 bases in between. The CDR3 is made up of 11 amino acids. The germline V gene encodes CDR1 SNHLY and CDR2 FYNNEI. The CDR3 sequence: CASSPVGPKYF. CDR3 bases: TGTGCCAGCAGTCCAGTGGGGCCCAAGTACTTC.

The sample holds a few counts of this clonotype. The chain carries TRBV7-2 and TRBJ2-1; possible D gene TRBD1, 6 bases. The CDR3 sequence is 15 residues long. Germline assignment: CDR1 SGHTA and CDR2 FQGNSA. V was trimmed by 5 bases and J by 4 bases, leaving 15 bases between them. This CDR3 reads CASSQTGQRYNEQFF. The CDR3 DNA is TGTGCCAGCAGCCAGACCGGACAGCGATACAATGAGCAGTTCTTC.

The CDR3 region is CASSLSITVNSPLHF. For the CDR3, the DNA is TGTGCCAGCAGTTTATCGATAACAGTGAATTCACCCCTCCACTTT. This chain uses TRBV27 with TRBJ1-6; D not resolved. In germline, CDR1 is MNHEY, CDR2 SMNVEV (reference sequence). CDR3 length: 15 residues. V lost 0 bases and J 7 bases, leaving 10 bases between the germline ends.

This sequence joins TRBV7-8 and TRBJ2-3; D perhaps matches TRBD2 (6 bases). Germline assignment: CDR1 SGHVS and CDR2 FQNEAQ. The CDR3 is 14 residues long. Trimming shortened V by 4 bases and J by 5 bases, and 13 bases separated the two germline ends. The CDR3 bases are TGTGCCAGCAGCTCGCCGACTAGAGGAGATACGCAGTATTTT. It yields the protein CASSSPTRGDTQYF.

There are many counts of this clonotype. The rearrangement joins TRBV5-1 to TRBJ2-3; 8 bases agree with TRBD2. Germline loops: CDR1 SGHRS, CDR2 YFSETQ. Germline trimming cut 0 bases from V and 0 bases from J; bases unmatched to any gene: 3. This CDR3 has 16 amino acids. The CDR3 is CASSLGSGTSTDTQYF. In DNA form, the CDR3 reads TGCGCCAGCAGCTTGGGTAGCGGGACTAGCACAGATACGCAGTATTTT.

The chain recombines TRBV28 with TRBJ2-3; possible D gene TRBD2, 6 bases. The V end was cut by 4 bases, the J end by 3 bases, with 14 bases between. Germline V gene sequence: CDR1 MDHEN, CDR2 SYDVKM. The CDR3 loop spans 15 amino acids. This chain's CDR3 is CASSSPVGGTDTQYF. In DNA form, the CDR3 reads TGTGCCAGCAGTTCTCCGGTTGGAGGGACAGATACGCAGTATTTT.

This clonotype was observed a few times. The chain employs TRBV27 and TRBJ2-7; no reliable D call. V shed 2 bases and J shed 7 bases, with 9 bases lying between them. Germline assignment: CDR1 MNHEY and CDR2 SMNVEV (reference sequence). The CDR3 consists of 12 residues. The CDR3 region has the DNA TGTGCCAGCAGTTTACCAAGCAATGAGCAGTACTTC. Translated, it gives CASSLPSNEQYF.

The chain has TRBV11-2 and TRBJ1-5; D gene ambiguous. In germline, CDR1 is SGHAT, CDR2 FQNNGV. The CDR3 is made up of 13 amino acids. V lost 2 bases and J 6 bases, leaving 8 bases between the germline ends. DNA for the CDR3: TGTGCCAGCAGCTTATCTCTGGGTCAGCCCCAGCATTTT. Protein: CASSLSLGQPQHF.

In this sample, this clonotype turned up many times. CDR3 nucleotide sequence: TGTGCTAGTGGTGCACTGGATACGCAGTATTTT. Protein: CASGALDTQYF. The chain combines TRBV12-5 with TRBJ2-3, with no clear D. The CDR3 is 11 residues long. Deletions cut 5 bases from V and 6 bases from J, with 6 bases between. Per the germline V gene, CDR1 is LGHNT and CDR2 is FRNRAP. Based on the CDR3 plus reference TRBV12-5 and TRBJ2-3, the full variable domain is DARVTQTPRHKVTEMGQEVTMRCQPILGHNTVFWYRQTMMQGLELLAYFRNRAPLDDSGMPKDRFSAEMPDATLATLKIQPSEPRDSAVYFCASGALDTQYFGPGTRLTVL.